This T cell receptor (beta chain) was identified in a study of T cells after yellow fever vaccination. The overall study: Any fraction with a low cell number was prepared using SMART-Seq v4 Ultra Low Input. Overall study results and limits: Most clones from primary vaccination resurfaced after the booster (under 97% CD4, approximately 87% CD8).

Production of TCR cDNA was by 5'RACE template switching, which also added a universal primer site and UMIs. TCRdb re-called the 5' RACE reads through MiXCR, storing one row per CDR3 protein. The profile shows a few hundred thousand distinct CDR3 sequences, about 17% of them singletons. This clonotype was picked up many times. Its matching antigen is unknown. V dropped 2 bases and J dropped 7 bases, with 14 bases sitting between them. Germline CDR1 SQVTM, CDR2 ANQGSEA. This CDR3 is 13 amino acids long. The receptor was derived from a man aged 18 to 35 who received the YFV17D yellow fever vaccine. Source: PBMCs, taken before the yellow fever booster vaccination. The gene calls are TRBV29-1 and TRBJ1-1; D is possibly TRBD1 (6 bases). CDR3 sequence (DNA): TGCAGCGTTGAATTTTCACAGGGATATGAAGCTTTCTTT. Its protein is CSVEFSQGYEAFF.